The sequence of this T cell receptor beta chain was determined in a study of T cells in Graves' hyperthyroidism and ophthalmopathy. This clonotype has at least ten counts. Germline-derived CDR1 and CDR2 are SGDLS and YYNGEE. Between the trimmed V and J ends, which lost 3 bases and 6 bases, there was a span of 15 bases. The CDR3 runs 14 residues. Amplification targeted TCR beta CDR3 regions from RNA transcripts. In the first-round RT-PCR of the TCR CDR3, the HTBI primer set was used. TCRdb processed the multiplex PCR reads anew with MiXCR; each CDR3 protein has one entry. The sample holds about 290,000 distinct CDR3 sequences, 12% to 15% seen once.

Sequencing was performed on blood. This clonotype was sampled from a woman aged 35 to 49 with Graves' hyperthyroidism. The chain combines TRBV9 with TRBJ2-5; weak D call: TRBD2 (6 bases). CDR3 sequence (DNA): TGTGCCAGCAGCGACGGGACTGAGCGAAAGACCCAGTACTTC. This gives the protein CASSDGTERKTQYF.